What follows is one TCR beta chain and its context. Clones were read by immunoSEQ multiplex PCR, and TCRdb kept only the in-frame ones, dropping some. The profile shows 55,000 to 65,000 clones, 85% to 90% of them singletons. This sample is drawn from a study of OX40 agonist ivuxolimab in advanced cancers. V trimming: 3 bases; J trimming: 4 bases; junction bases outside the gene matches: 1. CDR1 is SGHNT, CDR2 YENEEA, per germline. This CDR3 spans 16 amino acids. The clonotype originates from an adult with an advanced solid tumor such as melanoma, head and neck, liver or kidney cancer. The chain joins TRBV11-3 to TRBJ2-2, with 14 bases identical to TRBD2. The sample was CD4+ or CD8+ T cells sorted from blood, taken in a trial of the OX40 agonist ivuxolimab. The CDR3 here is CASSFGLAGGTGELFF. CDR3 nucleotides: TGTGCCAGCAGCTTCGGACTAGCGGGAGGCACCGGGGAGCTGTTTTTT.